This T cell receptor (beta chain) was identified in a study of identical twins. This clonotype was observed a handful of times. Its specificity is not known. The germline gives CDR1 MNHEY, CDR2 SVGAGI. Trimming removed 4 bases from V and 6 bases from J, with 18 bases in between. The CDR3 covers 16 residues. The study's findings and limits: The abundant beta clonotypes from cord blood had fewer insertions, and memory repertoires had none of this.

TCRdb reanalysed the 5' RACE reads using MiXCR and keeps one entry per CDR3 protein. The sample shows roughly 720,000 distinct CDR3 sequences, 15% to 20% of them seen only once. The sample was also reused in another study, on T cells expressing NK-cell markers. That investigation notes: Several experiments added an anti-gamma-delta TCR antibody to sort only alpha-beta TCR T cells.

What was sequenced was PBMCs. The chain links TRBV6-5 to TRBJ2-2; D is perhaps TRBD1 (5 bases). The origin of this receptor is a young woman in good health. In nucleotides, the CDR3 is TGTGCCAGCAGTTCAGGGCCGCCTGGTTACGCCGGGGAGCTGTTTTTT. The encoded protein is CASSSGPPGYAGELFF.